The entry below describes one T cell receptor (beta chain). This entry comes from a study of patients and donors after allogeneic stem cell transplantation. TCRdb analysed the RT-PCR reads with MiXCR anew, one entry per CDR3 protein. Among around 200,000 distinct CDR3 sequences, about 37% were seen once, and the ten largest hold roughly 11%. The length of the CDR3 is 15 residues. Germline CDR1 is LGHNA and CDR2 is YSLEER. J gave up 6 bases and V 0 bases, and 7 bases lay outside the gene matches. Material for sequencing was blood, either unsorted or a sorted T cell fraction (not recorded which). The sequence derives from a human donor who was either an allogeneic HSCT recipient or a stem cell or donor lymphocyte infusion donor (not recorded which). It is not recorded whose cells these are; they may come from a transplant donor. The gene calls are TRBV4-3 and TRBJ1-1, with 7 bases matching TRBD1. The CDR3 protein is CASSQDQYRGPEAFF. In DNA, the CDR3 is TGCGCCAGCAGCCAAGATCAGTACAGGGGCCCTGAAGCTTTCTTT.